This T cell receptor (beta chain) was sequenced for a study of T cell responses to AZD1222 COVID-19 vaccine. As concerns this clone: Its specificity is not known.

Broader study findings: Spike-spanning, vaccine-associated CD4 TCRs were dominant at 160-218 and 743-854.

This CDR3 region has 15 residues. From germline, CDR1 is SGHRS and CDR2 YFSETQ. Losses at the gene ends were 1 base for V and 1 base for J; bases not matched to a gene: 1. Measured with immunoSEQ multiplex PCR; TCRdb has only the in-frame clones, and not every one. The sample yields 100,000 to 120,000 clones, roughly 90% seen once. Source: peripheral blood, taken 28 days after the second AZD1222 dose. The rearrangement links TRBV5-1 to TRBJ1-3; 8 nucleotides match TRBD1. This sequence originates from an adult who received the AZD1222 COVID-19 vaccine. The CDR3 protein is CASSLQGASGNTIYF. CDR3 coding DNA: TGCGCCAGCAGCTTGCAGGGGGCGTCTGGAAACACCATATATTTT.